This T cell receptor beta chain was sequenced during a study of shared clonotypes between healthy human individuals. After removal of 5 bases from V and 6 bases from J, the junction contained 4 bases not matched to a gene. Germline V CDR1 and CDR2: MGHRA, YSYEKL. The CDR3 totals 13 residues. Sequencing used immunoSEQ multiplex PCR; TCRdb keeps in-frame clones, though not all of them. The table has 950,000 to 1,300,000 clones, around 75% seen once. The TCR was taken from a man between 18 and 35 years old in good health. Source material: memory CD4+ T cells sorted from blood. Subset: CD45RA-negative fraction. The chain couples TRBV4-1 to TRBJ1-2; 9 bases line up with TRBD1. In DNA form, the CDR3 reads TGCGCCAGCAGCTACCGGACAGGGGATGGCTACACCTTC. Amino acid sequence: CASSYRTGDGYTF.